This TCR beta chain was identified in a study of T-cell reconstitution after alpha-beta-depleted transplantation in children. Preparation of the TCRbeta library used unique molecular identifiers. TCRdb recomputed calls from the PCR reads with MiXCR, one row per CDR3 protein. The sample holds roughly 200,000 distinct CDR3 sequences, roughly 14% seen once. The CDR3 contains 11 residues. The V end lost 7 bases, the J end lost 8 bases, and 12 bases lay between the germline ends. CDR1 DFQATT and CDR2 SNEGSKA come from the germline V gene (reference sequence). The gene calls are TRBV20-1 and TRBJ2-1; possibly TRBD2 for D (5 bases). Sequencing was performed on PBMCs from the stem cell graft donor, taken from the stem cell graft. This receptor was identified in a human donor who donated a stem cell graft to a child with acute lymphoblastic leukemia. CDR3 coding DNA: TGCAGTGGAACTAGTACCTATGAGCAGTTCTTC. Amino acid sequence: CSGTSTYEQFF.